Listed below are T cell receptor beta chains from one sample, sequenced in a study of control samples from healthy donors and cancer patients. Sequenced by immunoSEQ multiplex PCR; TCRdb stores in-frame clones only, minus some. This sample yields 85,000 to 100,000 clones, of which approximately 82% are seen a single time; 2% belongs to the top ten. Input material: blood. Receptors were obtained from a man in his 60s in good health. Both conserved end residues are part of each CDR3. Fields, in order: J gene, V gene, D gene, clone size, CDR3 length, CDR3 DNA, CDR3 protein. D genes are given only for firm matches. Not every row has a clone size; where given, it reads once, few, many or a size class.

TRBJ2-1,TRBV5-1,TRBD2,NA,15,TGCGCCAGCAGCTTTACTAGCGGGGGTTGGAATGAGCAGTTCTTC,CASSFTSGGWNEQFF
TRBJ2-3,TRBV7-3,TRBD2,few,14,TGTGCCAGCAGTTCAGGACTAGCGGGGGGAACGCAGTATTTT,CASSSGLAGGTQYF
TRBJ2-1,TRBV7-9,NA,NA,16,TGTGCCAGCAGCCCTCACCGTATTAGCTCCTACAATGAGCAGTTCTTC,CASSPHRISSYNEQFF
TRBJ2-3,TRBV11-3,TRBD1,NA,15,TGTGCCAGCAGCCGGGACAGTCACAGCACAGATACGCAGTATTTT,CASSRDSHSTDTQYF
TRBJ2-1,TRBV15,NA,NA,13,TGTGCCACCAGCAGCAGGGTATACAATGAGCAGTTCTTC,CATSSRVYNEQFF
TRBJ1-4,TRBV14,NA,NA,12,TGTGCCAGCAGCCAAGACCGGATAGTGCTGTTTTTT,CASSQDRIVLFF
TRBJ2-1,TRBV6-5,NA,once,15,TGTGCCAGCAGGGACTCAGACAGGTCTGTCCATGAGCAGTTCTTC,CASRDSDRSVHEQFF
TRBJ2-5,TRBV11-2,NA,NA,12,TGTGCCAGCAGCCCTCCGCGGGAGACCCAGTACTTC,CASSPPRETQYF
TRBJ2-1,TRBV3-1/TRBV3-2,TRBD2,NA,19,TGTGCCAGCAGCCAAAGTCTACTAGCGGAGGACCGACCCTACAATGAGCAGTTCTTC,CASSQSLLAEDRPYNEQFF
TRBJ2-7,TRBV11-2,NA,NA,14,TGTGCCAGCAGCTGGACCTCGGGGCGCGACGAGCAGTACTTC,CASSWTSGRDEQYF
TRBJ2-7,TRBV11-2,NA,NA,12,TGTGCCAGCAGCTTAGTCTTGTACGAGCAGTACTTC,CASSLVLYEQYF
TRBJ1-2,TRBV6-5,TRBD1,once,14,TGTGCCAGCAGTCGACCAGGGGGCTCCCATGGCTACACCTTC,CASSRPGGSHGYTF
TRBJ1-5,TRBV6-2/TRBV6-3,NA,once,15,TGTGCCAGCAGTTACGGGGGGCTAGGGAATCAGCCCCAGCATTTT,CASSYGGLGNQPQHF
TRBJ1-4,TRBV5-1,TRBD1,few,16,TGCGCCAGCAGCTCGACGGGACAGTCTGGAGGGGAAAAACTGTTTTTT,CASSSTGQSGGEKLFF
TRBJ2-7,TRBV18,TRBD2,NA,16,TGTGCCAGCTCCACACAGGGGACTAGCGGGATTGTTTTGCAGTACTTC,CASSTQGTSGIVLQYF
TRBJ1-2,TRBV3-1/TRBV3-2,TRBD1,NA,17,TGTGCCAGCAGCCAAGATAGAGGACAGGGGGCCGACTATGGCTACACCTTC,CASSQDRGQGADYGYTF
TRBJ2-1,TRBV9,NA,NA,13,TGTGCCAGCAGCGCAACAATGCGCAATGAGCAGTTCTTC,CASSATMRNEQFF
TRBJ2-5,TRBV5-7,NA,NA,15,TGTGCCAGCAGCCTGGCCCAGAGTATGAAAGAGACCCAGTACTTC,CASSLAQSMKETQYF
TRBJ1-2,TRBV30,NA,once,18,TGTGCCTGGAGTGTAGGTGGGTCGCCTGGGATATCCGGCTATGGCTACACCTTC,CAWSVGGSPGISGYGYTF
TRBJ2-7,TRBV6-5,TRBD2,NA,16,TGTGCCAGCAGTTACTCCCTAGCGGGGCACTCCTACGAGCAGTACTTC,CASSYSLAGHSYEQYF
TRBJ1-4,TRBV4-2,NA,NA,17,TGTGCCAGCAGCCAAGATAGGGCGGGCTCCATGCCTGAAAAACTGTTTTTT,CASSQDRAGSMPEKLFF
TRBJ2-7,TRBV30,NA,NA,13,TGTGCCTGGAGTTCTGAAGGGTTCTACGAGCAGTACTTC,CAWSSEGFYEQYF
TRBJ1-1,TRBV6-5,NA,NA,15,TGTGCCAGCAGTTACTCGTCCAGGGGATACACTGAAGCTTTCTTT,CASSYSSRGYTEAFF
TRBJ1-5,TRBV11-2,NA,few,13,TGTGCCAGCAGCCCTGGCCGGGGACAGCCCCAGCATTTT,CASSPGRGQPQHF
TRBJ2-7,TRBV7-9,NA,NA,16,TGTGCCAGCAGCTTAGCGCCGGGGCCGAGCTCCTACGAGCAGTACTTC,CASSLAPGPSSYEQYF
TRBJ2-3,TRBV13,TRBD1,NA,13,TGTGCCAGCAGCTCCCAGGGGGCAGATACGCAGTATTTT,CASSSQGADTQYF
TRBJ2-3,TRBV19,NA,NA,14,TGTGCCAGTAACACGGGACACACCACAGATACGCAGTATTTT,CASNTGHTTDTQYF
TRBJ1-2,TRBV2,TRBD1,NA,14,TGTGCCAGCAGTCCCGGGACAGGGAACTATGGCTACACCTTC,CASSPGTGNYGYTF
TRBJ2-5,TRBV5-1,TRBD1,NA,14,TGCGCCAGCAGCTTGAACAGGGGAAAGGAGACCCAGTACTTC,CASSLNRGKETQYF
TRBJ1-3,TRBV7-9,TRBD1,NA,15,TGTGCCAGCAGCTCAACCGGGACAGGGGGAGACACCATATATTTT,CASSSTGTGGDTIYF
TRBJ1-4,TRBV12-3/TRBV12-4,NA,NA,11,TGTGCCAGCAGCCTTAATGAAAAACTGTTTTTT,CASSLNEKLFF
TRBJ2-7,TRBV5-1,TRBD1,few,13,TGCGCCAGCAGCTTGGGGACAGGGGAGGAGCAGTACTTC,CASSLGTGEEQYF
TRBJ2-3,TRBV29-1,TRBD2,NA,14,TGCAGCCTCCCTTATGGGGGGGACACAGATACGCAGTATTTT,CSLPYGGDTDTQYF
TRBJ1-5,TRBV5-1,TRBD1,NA,15,TGCGCCAGCAGCTTGTCCGGACAGGGCAATCAGCCCCAGCATTTT,CASSLSGQGNQPQHF
TRBJ2-5,TRBV7-7,TRBD1,NA,14,TGTGCTAGCAGCCCCGGGACAGGGCAAGAGACCCAGTACTTC,CASSPGTGQETQYF
TRBJ2-1,TRBV13,NA,NA,18,TGTGCCAGCAGCTTATTACAGGTGGACCGGGACCCCTACAATGAGCAGTTCTTC,CASSLLQVDRDPYNEQFF
TRBJ1-3,TRBV3-1/TRBV3-2,NA,NA,15,TGTGCCAGCAGCCTTCGCAGGGCGTCCGGAAACACCATATATTTT,CASSLRRASGNTIYF
TRBJ1-5,TRBV6-5,NA,NA,13,TGTGCCAGCAGTCCGGGGTCCAATCAGCCCCAGCATTTT,CASSPGSNQPQHF
TRBJ1-2,TRBV27,NA,NA,13,TGTGCCAGCAGTTTTTCTGCTAACTATGGCTACACCTTC,CASSFSANYGYTF
TRBJ2-7,TRBV5-1,NA,NA,13,TGCGCCAGCAGCTTGAGGGAAGGCTACGAGCAGTACTTC,CASSLREGYEQYF
TRBJ2-2,TRBV5-1,TRBD1,NA,15,TGCGCCAGCAGCTTCGGGACAGGGAACACCGGGGAGCTGTTTTTT,CASSFGTGNTGELFF
TRBJ2-7,TRBV7-8,NA,NA,17,TGTGCCAGCAGCTTAGGCCCCGCCGGCTGGAGCTCCTACGAGCAGTACTTC,CASSLGPAGWSSYEQYF
TRBJ2-1,TRBV10-2,NA,NA,15,TGCGCCAGCAGTGAAGTGAGGGCAGGGGGGGATGAGCAGTTCTTC,CASSEVRAGGDEQFF
TRBJ2-3,TRBV7-2,NA,NA,12,TGTGCCAGCAGCTTACCACCGAATACGCAGTATTTT,CASSLPPNTQYF
TRBJ2-3,TRBV6-4,TRBD2,NA,15,TGTGCCAGCAGCGCGCTAGCGGGGGAGACAGATACGCAGTATTTT,CASSALAGETDTQYF
TRBJ1-1,TRBV30,NA,NA,15,TGTGCCTGGAGGGCGACCGGGCAAATACACACTGAAGCTTTCTTT,CAWRATGQIHTEAFF